This TCR beta chain was documented in a study of graft-versus-host responses after intestinal transplantation. Overall study context: Each recipient received a multivisceral, liver-intestinal, or isolated intestinal graft. Among the recipients, all got anti-thymocyte globulin induction and then tacrolimus and steroids for approximately 3 years.

Notes on this clone: The target antigen is unknown.

The junction had 10 bases not matched to a gene; V was cut back by 5 bases and J by 0 bases. Germline V gene lookup returns CDR1 LNHNV and CDR2 YYDKDF (reference sequence). This CDR3 contains 16 residues. Study observations and caveats: Association was observed between peak circulating GvH clone levels and early post-transplant HvG declines. Researchers found GvH clones in recipient marrow, and some showed up first in ileum or blood.

Using immunoSEQ multiplex PCR, the repertoire was profiled, and TCRdb retains in-frame clones only, with some absent. This table holds some 2,500 clones, 80% to 95% found once. The receptor's source is a human patient who received an intestinal transplant, so some T cells may come from the graft donor. This sample comprised PBMCs, obtained about 20 days after intestinal transplant. This chain connects TRBV15 to TRBJ2-7, with 7 nucleotides matching TRBD2. This CDR3 is CATSGGSSGSSYEQYV. The CDR3 DNA follows: TGTGCCACCAGCGGCGGTTCTAGCGGTAGCTCCTACGAGCAGTACGTC.